The entry below describes one T cell receptor beta chain. This sample is part of a study of blood T cell repertoires in COVID-19. Generated by immunoSEQ multiplex PCR, the TCRdb table keeps only in-frame clones and is missing some. The sample lists 390,000 or so clones; roughly four fifths were seen once. This study enrolled people aged about 18 to 100 from about two dozen US geographic areas. V lost 5 bases to trimming and J lost 2 bases; unmatched junction nucleotides: 5. The CDR3 is 14 amino acids. CDR1 and CDR2 (germline): MNHEY, SVGEGT. This rearrangement joins TRBV6-2 or TRBV6-3 to TRBJ2-7; 8 positions agree with TRBD1. The sequencing sample was made of PBMCs or T cells enriched from blood (not recorded which). The TCR originated in a woman aged 45 to 65 who had recovered from COVID-19. The CDR3: CASSRRDRPYEQYF. The CDR3 DNA is TGTGCCAGCAGTCGACGGGACAGGCCCTACGAGCAGTACTTC.